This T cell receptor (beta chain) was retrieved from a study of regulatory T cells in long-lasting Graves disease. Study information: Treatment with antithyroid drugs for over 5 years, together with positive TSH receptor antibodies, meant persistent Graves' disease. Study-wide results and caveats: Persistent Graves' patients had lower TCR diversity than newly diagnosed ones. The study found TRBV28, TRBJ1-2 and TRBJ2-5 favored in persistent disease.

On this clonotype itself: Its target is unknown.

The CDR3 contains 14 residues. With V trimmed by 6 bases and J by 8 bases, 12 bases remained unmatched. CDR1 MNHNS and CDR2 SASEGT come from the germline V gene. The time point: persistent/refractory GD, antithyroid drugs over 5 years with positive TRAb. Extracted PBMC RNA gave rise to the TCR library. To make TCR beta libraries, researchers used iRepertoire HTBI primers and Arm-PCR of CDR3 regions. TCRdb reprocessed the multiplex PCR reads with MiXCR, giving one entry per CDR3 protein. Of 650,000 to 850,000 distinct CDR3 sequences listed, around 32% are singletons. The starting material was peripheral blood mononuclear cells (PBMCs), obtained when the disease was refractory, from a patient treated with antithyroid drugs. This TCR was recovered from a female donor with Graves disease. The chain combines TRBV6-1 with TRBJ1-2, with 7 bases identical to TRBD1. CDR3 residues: CASSLAEGASGYTF. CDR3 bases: TGTGCCAGCAGCTTGGCCGAGGGGGCCTCGGGCTACACCTTC.